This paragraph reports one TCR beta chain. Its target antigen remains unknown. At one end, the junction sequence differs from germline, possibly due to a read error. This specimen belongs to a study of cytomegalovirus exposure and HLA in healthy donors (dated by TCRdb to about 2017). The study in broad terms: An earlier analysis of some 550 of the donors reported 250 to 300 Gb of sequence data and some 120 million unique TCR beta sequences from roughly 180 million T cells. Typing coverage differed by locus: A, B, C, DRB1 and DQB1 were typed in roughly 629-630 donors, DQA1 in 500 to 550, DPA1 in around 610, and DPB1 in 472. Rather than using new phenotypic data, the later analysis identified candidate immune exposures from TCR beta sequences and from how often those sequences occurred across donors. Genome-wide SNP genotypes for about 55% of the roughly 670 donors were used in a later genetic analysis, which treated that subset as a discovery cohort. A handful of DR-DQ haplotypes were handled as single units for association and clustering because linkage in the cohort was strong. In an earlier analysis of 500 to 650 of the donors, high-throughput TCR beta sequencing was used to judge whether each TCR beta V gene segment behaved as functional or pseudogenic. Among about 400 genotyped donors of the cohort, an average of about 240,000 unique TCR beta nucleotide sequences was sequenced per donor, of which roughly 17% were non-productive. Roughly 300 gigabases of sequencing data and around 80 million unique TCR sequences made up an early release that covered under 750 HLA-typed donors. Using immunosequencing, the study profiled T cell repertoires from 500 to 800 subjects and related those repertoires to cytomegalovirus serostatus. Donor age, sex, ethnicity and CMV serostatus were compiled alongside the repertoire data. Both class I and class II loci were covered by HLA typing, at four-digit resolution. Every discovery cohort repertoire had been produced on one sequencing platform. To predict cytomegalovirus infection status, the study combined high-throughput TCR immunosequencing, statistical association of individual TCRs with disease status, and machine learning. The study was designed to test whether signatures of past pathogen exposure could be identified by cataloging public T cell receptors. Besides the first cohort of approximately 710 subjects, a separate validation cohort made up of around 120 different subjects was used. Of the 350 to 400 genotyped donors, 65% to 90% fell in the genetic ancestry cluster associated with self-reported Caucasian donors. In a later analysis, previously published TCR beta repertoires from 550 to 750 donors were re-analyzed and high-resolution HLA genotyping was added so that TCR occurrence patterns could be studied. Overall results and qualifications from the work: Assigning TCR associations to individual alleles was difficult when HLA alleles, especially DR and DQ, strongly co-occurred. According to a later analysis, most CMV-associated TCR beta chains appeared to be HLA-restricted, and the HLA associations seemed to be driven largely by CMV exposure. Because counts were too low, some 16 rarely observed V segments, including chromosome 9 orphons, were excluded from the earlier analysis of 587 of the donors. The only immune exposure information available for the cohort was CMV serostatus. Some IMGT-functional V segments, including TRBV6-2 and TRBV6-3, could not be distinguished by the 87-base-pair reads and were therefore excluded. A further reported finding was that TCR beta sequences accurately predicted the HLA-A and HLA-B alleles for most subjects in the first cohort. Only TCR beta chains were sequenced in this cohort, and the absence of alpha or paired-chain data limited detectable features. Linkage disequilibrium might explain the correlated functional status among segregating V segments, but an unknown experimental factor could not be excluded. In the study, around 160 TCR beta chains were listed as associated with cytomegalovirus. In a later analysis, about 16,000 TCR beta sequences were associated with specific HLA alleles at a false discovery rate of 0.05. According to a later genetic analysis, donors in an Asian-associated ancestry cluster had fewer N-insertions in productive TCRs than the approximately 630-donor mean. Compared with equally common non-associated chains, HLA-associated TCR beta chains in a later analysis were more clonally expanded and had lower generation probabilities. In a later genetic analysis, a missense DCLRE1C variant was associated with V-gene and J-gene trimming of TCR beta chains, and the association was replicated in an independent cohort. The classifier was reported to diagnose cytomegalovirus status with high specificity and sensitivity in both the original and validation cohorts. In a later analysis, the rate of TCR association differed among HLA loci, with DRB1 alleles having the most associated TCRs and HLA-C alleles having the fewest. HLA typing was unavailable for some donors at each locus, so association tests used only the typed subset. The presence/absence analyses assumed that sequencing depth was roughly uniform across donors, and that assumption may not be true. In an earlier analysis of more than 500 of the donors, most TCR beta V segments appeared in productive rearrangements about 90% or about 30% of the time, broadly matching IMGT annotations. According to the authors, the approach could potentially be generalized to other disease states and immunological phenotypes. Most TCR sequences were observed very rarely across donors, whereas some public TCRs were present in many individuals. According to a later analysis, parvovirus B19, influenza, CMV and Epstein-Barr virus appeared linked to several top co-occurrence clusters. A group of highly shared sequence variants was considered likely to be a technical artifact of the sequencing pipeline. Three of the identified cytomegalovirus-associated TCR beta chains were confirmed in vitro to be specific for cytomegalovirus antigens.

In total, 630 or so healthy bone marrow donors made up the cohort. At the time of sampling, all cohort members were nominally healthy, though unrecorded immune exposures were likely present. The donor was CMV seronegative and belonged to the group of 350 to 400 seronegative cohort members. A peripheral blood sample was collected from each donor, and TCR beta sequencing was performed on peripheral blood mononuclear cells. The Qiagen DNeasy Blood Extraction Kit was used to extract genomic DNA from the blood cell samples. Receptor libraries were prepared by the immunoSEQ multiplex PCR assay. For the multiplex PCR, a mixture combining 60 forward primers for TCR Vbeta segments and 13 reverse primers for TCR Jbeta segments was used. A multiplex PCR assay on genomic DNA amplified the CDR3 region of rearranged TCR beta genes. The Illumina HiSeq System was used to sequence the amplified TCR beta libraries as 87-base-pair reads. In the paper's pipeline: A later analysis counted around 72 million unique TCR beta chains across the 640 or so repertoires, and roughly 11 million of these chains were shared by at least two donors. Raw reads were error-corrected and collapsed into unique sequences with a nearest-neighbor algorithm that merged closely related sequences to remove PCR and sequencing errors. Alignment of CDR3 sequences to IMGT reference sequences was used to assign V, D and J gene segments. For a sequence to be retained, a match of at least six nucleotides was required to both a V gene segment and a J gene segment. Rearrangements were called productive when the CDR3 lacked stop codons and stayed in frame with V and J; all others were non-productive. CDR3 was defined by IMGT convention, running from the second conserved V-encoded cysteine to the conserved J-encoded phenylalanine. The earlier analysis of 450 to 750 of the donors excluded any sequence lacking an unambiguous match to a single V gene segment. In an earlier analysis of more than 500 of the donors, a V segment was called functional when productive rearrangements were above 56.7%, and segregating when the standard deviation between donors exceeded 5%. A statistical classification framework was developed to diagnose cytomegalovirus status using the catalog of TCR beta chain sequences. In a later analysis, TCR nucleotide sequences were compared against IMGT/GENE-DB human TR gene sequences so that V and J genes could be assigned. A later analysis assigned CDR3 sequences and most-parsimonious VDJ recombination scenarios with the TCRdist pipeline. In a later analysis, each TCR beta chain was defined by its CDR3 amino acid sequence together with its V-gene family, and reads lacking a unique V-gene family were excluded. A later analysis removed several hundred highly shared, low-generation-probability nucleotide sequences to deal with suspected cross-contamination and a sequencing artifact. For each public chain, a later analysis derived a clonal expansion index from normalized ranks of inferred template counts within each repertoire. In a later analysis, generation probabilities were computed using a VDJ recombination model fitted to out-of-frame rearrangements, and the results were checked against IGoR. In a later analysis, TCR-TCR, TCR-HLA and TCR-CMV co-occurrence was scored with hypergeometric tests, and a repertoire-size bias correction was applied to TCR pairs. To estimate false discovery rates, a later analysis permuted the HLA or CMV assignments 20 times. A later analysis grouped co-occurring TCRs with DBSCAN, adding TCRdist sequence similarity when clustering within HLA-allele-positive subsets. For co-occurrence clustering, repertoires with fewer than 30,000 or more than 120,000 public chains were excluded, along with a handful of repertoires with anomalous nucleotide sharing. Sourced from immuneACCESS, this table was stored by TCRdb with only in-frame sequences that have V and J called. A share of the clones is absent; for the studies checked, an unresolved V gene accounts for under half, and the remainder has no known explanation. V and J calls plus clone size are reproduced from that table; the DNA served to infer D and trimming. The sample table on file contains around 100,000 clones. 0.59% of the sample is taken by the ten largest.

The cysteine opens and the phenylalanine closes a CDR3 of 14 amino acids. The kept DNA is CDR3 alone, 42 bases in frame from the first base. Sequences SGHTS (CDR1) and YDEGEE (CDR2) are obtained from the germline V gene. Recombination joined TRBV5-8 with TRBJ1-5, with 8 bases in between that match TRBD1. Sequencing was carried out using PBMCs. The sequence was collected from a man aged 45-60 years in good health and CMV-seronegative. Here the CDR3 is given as CASSGGQGDQPQHF. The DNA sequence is TGTGCCAGCAGCGGCGGACAGGGTGATCAACCCCAGCATTTT.